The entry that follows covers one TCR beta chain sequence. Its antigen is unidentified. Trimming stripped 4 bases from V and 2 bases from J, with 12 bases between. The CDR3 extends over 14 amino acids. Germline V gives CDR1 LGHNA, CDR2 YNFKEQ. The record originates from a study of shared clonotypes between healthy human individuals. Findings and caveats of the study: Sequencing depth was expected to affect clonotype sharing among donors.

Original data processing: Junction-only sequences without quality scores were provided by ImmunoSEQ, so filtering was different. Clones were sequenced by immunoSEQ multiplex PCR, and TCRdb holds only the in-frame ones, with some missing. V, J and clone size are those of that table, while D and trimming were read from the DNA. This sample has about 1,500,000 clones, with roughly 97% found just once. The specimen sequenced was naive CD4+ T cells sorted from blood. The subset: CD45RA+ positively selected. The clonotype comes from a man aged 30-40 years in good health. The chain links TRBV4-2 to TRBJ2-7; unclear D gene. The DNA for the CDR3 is TGTGCCAGCAGCCGGGTTGTAGGGACCTACGAGCAGTACTTC. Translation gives CASSRVVGTYEQYF.